This entry features one T cell receptor beta chain sequence. These data belong to a study of graft-versus-host responses after intestinal transplantation. Across the whole study: All recipients were transplanted with multivisceral, liver-intestinal, or isolated intestinal grafts.

Method: immunoSEQ multiplex PCR; TCRdb's copy keeps in-frame clones and lacks some. The table has about 15,000 clones, over 70% seen once. V was pared by 1 base and J by 3 bases, with 9 bases of the junction left unmatched. CDR1 is SGHDT, CDR2 YYEEEE, per germline. The CDR3 extends over 17 amino acids. From the graft tissue, intraepithelial and lamina propria lymphocytes were released through processing. The TCR was taken from a human patient who received an intestinal transplant, so some T cells may come from the graft donor. Here the sequenced sample was ileum tissue, taken 14 days after transplant. This chain joins TRBV5-6 and TRBJ1-4; 7 bases match TRBD1. The CDR3 DNA reads as TGTGCCAGCAGCTTGACAGGGGCCTCCCCCGCTAATGAAAAACTGTTTTTT. It specifies CASSLTGASPANEKLFF.